This T cell receptor (beta chain) is from a study of T cell responses to AZD1222 COVID-19 vaccine. Note on this clone: The antigen is not known.

CDR1 LGHNT and CDR2 FRNRAP come from the germline V gene. This CDR3 has 13 residues. Trimming stripped 5 bases from V and 3 bases from J, with 10 bases between. Profiled with immunoSEQ multiplex PCR; TCRdb holds only in-frame clones, not every one. The sample has about 88,000 clones; roughly 89% are singletons. Study results and caveats: Most donors were white British and more were female, and clonal diversity was possibly underestimated. The span of vaccine-associated CD4 TCRs extended across spike, with dominance at 160-218 and 743-854.

The clonotype comes from an adult in good health. This chain joins TRBV12-5 and TRBJ1-2, with a weak D call TRBD1 (5 bases). Source: peripheral blood, taken on day 0 of MenACWY control vaccination. CDR3 in amino acids: CASGTQTDYGYTF. DNA of the CDR3: TGTGCTAGTGGTACCCAGACAGACTATGGCTACACCTTC.